The T cell receptor (beta chain) described here comes from a study of blood T cell repertoires in COVID-19. Per the original data handling: Nucleated cell number was recorded as an estimate derived from reference gene primer amplification. Some clones are missing from TCRdb's copy, which holds only in-frame ones; the method was immunoSEQ multiplex PCR. V and J calls plus clone size are reproduced from that table; the DNA served to infer D and trimming. The repertoire has over 55,000 clones, about 80% of them found once; the top ten carry about 9.2%. This CDR3 is 16 amino acids long. The germline gives CDR1 SGHNT, CDR2 YYREEE (reference sequence). The junction had 9 bases not matched to a gene; V was cut back by 3 bases and J by 1 base.

The chain recombines TRBV5-4 with TRBJ1-1; 7 bases line up with TRBD1. The specimen was peripheral blood. This sequence was found in a man older than 75 with COVID-19, enrolled during active disease. The CDR3 DNA reads as TGTGCCAGCAGCTCTGGCGGACAGGCACAGAACACTGAAGCTTTCTTT. Translated, it gives CASSSGGQAQNTEAFF.